These T cell receptor beta chains were read from a single sample in a study of blood T cell repertoires in COVID-19. Sequencing used immunoSEQ multiplex PCR; TCRdb keeps in-frame clones, though not all of them. The table has approximately 250,000 clones, around 87% seen once; the top ten hold approximately 5.3%. The material sequenced was peripheral blood. These receptors all come from a woman aged 60-75 years with COVID-19, enrolled during active disease. Each CDR3 is given with its conserved first and last residue. A D gene is named only where the DNA matches it firmly. Part of the rows lack a size; the others show once, few, many or a class for expanded clones.

J,length,D,V,size,DNA,CDR3
TRBJ1-4,13,TRBD1,TRBV27,.,TGTGCCAGCAGTTCGACAGGGTATGAAAAACTGTTTTTT,CASSSTGYEKLFF
TRBJ2-7,15,.,TRBV28,.,TGTGCCAGCAGTTTGGGAACAGGGCAGGTTGGCGAGCAGTACTTC,CASSLGTGQVGEQYF
TRBJ2-5,14,.,TRBV18,.,TGTGCCAGCTCACCAGTCGGGAGACAAGAGACCCAGTACTTC,CASSPVGRQETQYF
TRBJ2-3,13,.,TRBV7-2,.,TGTGCCAGCAGCGCACAACGCGGCGATACGCAGTATTTT,CASSAQRGDTQYF
TRBJ1-3,16,TRBD1,TRBV10-3,.,TGTGCCATCAGTGAGTCCTACAGGGGTACCAGAAACACCATATATTTT,CAISESYRGTRNTIYF
TRBJ1-4,13,TRBD1,TRBV27,.,TGTGCCAGCTCGGACAGGGTAGCTGAAAAACTGTTTTTT,CASSDRVAEKLFF
TRBJ2-1,14,.,TRBV18,.,TGTGCCAGCTCACCCGGACAAAGGGGGAATGAGCAGTTCTTC,CASSPGQRGNEQFF
TRBJ1-5,14,TRBD1,TRBV19,.,TGTGCCAGTAGAGGGACAGGGGGCGTTCAGCCCCAGCATTTT,CASRGTGGVQPQHF
TRBJ2-1,12,TRBD1,TRBV30,few,TGTGCCTGGGGGCGGACAGGGGTTAAGCAGTTCTTC,CAWGRTGVKQFF
TRBJ2-5,17,.,TRBV5-1,.,TGCGCCAGCAGCCTCAGGGATACAACTTTGATACAAGAGACCCAGTACTTC,CASSLRDTTLIQETQYF
TRBJ1-3,17,TRBD1,TRBV19,.,TGTGCCAGAACCCACCCAGACAGGGGAATCTCTGGAAACACCATATATTTT,CARTHPDRGISGNTIYF
TRBJ2-5,14,.,TRBV11-2,.,TGTGCCAGCAGCTTAGATGGGCGGGTAGAGACCCAGTACTTC,CASSLDGRVETQYF
TRBJ2-3,13,TRBD1,TRBV19,.,TGTGCCATTTCGGACAGGAACACAGATACGCAGTATTTT,CAISDRNTDTQYF
TRBJ1-2,16,.,TRBV27,.,TGTGCCAGCAGTCGCAGGACAAGCCCATCTAACTATGGCTACACCTTC,CASSRRTSPSNYGYTF
TRBJ1-5,15,.,TRBV4-1,.,TGCGCCAGCAGCTCGGGGGGACTTAGCAATCAGCCCCAGCATTTT,CASSSGGLSNQPQHF
TRBJ1-4,16,TRBD1,TRBV5-6,many,TGTGCCAGCAGCTGGGGGACAGGGTCAACTAATGAAAAACTGTTTTTT,CASSWGTGSTNEKLFF
TRBJ1-1,14,TRBD1,TRBV10-3,.,TGTGCCATCAGGACAGGGAGCATGAACACTGAAGCTTTCTTT,CAIRTGSMNTEAFF
TRBJ2-3,14,.,TRBV28,.,TGTGCCAGCAGACGGGTGGCAGGGTCAGATACGCAGTATTTT,CASRRVAGSDTQYF
TRBJ1-5,17,.,TRBV19,.,TGTGCCAGTAGTATAGATCTATCGGGGGGTCGCAATCAGCCCCAGCATTTT,CASSIDLSGGRNQPQHF
TRBJ2-7,13,.,TRBV27,many,TGTGCCAGCAGTTTCGGGGGGCTCTACGAGCAGTACTTC,CASSFGGLYEQYF
TRBJ1-5,18,.,TRBV6-6,.,TGTGCCAGCAGTCCCCGGGGGTGGGGGATCGATAGCAATCAGCCCCAGCATTTT,CASSPRGWGIDSNQPQHF
TRBJ2-3,16,TRBD2,TRBV6-2/TRBV6-3,.,TGTGCCAGCAGTTACTCGACTAGCGGGAGACCAGATACGCAGTATTTT,CASSYSTSGRPDTQYF
TRBJ1-5,15,TRBD1,TRBV18,.,TGTGCCAGCTCACCGACCGGGACAGTCGATCAGCCCCAGCATTTT,CASSPTGTVDQPQHF
TRBJ1-5,15,TRBD1,TRBV28,.,TGTGCCAGCAGTTACAACAGGGGCAGATCAGAGCCCCAGCATTTT,CASSYNRGRSEPQHF
TRBJ2-5,15,TRBD2,TRBV25-1,.,TGTGCCAGCAGTCCACCCGGCGGGGGGCGGGAGACCCAGTACTTC,CASSPPGGGRETQYF
TRBJ1-2,12,TRBD1,TRBV2,.,TGTGCCAGTTCGACAGGGAACTATGGCTACACCTTC,CASSTGNYGYTF
TRBJ2-1,13,TRBD2,TRBV6-2/TRBV6-3,once,TGTGCCAGCAGTATCGGGACTAGCGGGAGAGAGTTCTTC,CASSIGTSGREFF
TRBJ2-2,14,.,TRBV7-8,once,TGTGCCAGCAGCTTATCCAGGGGTTCCGGGGAGCTGTTTTTT,CASSLSRGSGELFF
TRBJ2-1,17,TRBD2,TRBV6-1,.,TGTGCCAGCAGTGAACTAGCGGGAGGGGTGGCCTACAATGAGCAGTTCTTC,CASSELAGGVAYNEQFF
TRBJ2-1,15,.,TRBV7-3,.,TGTGCCAGCAGCTTACGGCCAGGGAACAATATAGAGCAGTTCTTC,CASSLRPGNNIEQFF
TRBJ1-2,13,TRBD1,TRBV19,.,TGTGCCAGTAGTATCACAGGGGGTTTTGGCTACACCTTC,CASSITGGFGYTF
TRBJ2-7,13,.,TRBV7-2,.,TGTGCCAGCAGCTTAAGGGGGGGCTACGAGCAGTACTTC,CASSLRGGYEQYF
TRBJ1-5,17,.,TRBV30,.,TGTGCCTGGAGTTCCGGAACAGGGTTTGGATTGAATCAGCCCCAGCATTTT,CAWSSGTGFGLNQPQHF